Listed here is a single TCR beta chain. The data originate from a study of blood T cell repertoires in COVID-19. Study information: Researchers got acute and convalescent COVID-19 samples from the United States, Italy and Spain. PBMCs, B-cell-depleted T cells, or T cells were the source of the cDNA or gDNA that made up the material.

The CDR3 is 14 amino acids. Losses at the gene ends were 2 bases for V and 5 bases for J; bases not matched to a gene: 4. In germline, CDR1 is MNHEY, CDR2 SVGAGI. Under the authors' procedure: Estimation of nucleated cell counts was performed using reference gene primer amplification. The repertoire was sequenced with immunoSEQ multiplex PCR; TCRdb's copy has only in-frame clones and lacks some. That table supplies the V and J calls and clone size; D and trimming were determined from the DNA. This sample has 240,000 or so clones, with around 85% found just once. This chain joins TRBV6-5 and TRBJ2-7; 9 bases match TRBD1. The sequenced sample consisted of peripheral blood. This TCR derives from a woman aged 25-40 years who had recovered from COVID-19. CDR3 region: CASSYTRDRDEQYF. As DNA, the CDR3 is TGTGCCAGCAGTTACACGAGGGACAGGGACGAGCAGTACTTC.